The entry below describes one TCR beta chain. The antigen remains unidentified. TCRdb recomputed calls from the 5' RACE reads with MiXCR, one row per CDR3 protein. The sample lists some 200,000 distinct CDR3 sequences, more than 25% occurring once. The CDR3 is 15 amino acids. Trimming removed 0 bases from V and 7 bases from J, with 13 bases in between. These data originate in a study of CD8 T cells in ankylosing spondylitis. Study-wide results and caveats: Disease-associated clones were CD8+ and fairly uncommon in peripheral blood. Past research had described some motif variants in reactive arthritis synovial fluid and blood.

The sequencing input was blood, either unsorted or a sorted T cell fraction (not recorded which). The TCR was taken from a male donor with ankylosing spondylitis or in good health (not recorded which). V and J are TRBV12-3 or TRBV12-4 and TRBJ1-5; D gene unclear. This chain's CDR3 is CASSLAAGFGQPQHF. The CDR3 coding sequence is TGTGCCAGCAGTTTAGCAGCGGGGTTCGGGCAGCCCCAGCATTTT.